This is a list of T cell receptor beta chains from one sample in a study of OX40 agonist ivuxolimab in advanced cancers. Generated by immunoSEQ multiplex PCR, the TCRdb table keeps only in-frame clones and is missing some. The sample carries 55,000 to 75,000 clones, approximately 90% recorded once. Sequences were derived from CD4+ or CD8+ T cells sorted from blood, sampled in a trial of the OX40 agonist ivuxolimab. The receptors shown here come from an adult with an advanced solid tumor such as melanoma, head and neck, liver or kidney cancer. The CDR3 runs from the conserved cysteine through the conserved F or W. The D gene is left open where the match is weak. Rows may omit the clone size; those that give it use once, few, many or a size class.

j_call d_call clone_size v_call cdr3_nt cdr3_aa
TRBJ2-1 TRBD2 . TRBV4-2 TGTGCCAGCAGCCAAGATAGAAGTACTAGCGGATACAATGAGCAGTTCTTC CASSQDRSTSGYNEQFF
TRBJ2-7 TRBD2 . TRBV11-2 TGTGCCAGCAGCTTAGGACTAGCGGGAGGACCACGGGGGCAGTACTTC CASSLGLAGGPRGQYF
TRBJ2-5 TRBD2 . TRBV13 TGTGCCAGCAGCTTAAACAGCCTCCGGGGGGCCCAGTACTTC CASSLNSLRGAQYF
TRBJ2-5 . . TRBV9 TGTGCCAGCAGCGTAGTTGGCAGTCAAGAGACCCAGTACTTC CASSVVGSQETQYF
TRBJ2-1 TRBD2 . TRBV27 TGTGCCAGCAGTTTATCGACGCTAGCGGTTGAGCAGTTCTTC CASSLSTLAVEQFF
TRBJ2-7 . . TRBV29-1 TGCAGCGTTGAGTCTGAAAGCTACGAGCAGTACTTC CSVESESYEQYF
TRBJ2-3 . . TRBV2 TGTGCCAGCAGTTCCGCCGGACGACCGGGTACGCAGTATTTT CASSSAGRPGTQYF
TRBJ2-3 TRBD2 . TRBV28 TGTGCCAGCAGTTTAATCCTTAGCGGGACTAGCACAGATACGCAGTATTTT CASSLILSGTSTDTQYF
TRBJ2-1 TRBD2 . TRBV2 TGTGCCAGCCTCGTGGGGGGGACCTACAATGAGCAGTTCTTC CASLVGGTYNEQFF
TRBJ2-3 . . TRBV6-5 TGTGCCAGCAGCCGGGTCAACACAGATACGCAGTATTTT CASSRVNTDTQYF
TRBJ2-5 . once TRBV4-2 TGTGCCAGCAGGACACATCCGGGCGCGGAGACCCAGTACTTC CASRTHPGAETQYF
TRBJ2-3 TRBD2 once TRBV27 TGTGCCAGCAGCCCACTAGCGGGGTCCTCCGATACGCAGTATTTT CASSPLAGSSDTQYF
TRBJ1-2 . . TRBV30 TGTGCCTGGAGCCCAGGGATCGGTGGCTACACCTTC CAWSPGIGGYTF
TRBJ2-7 TRBD2 once TRBV15 TGTGCCACCAGCAGAGCCATACAGCGGGGTTTCTCCTACGAGCAGTACTTC CATSRAIQRGFSYEQYF
TRBJ2-1 TRBD2 few TRBV4-2 TGTGCCAGCAGCCACCCTAGCGGGGATTACAATGAGCAGTTCTTC CASSHPSGDYNEQFF
TRBJ2-3 . . TRBV4-2 TGTGCCAGCAGCCAAGATTTACAACCTAGCACAGATACGCAGTATTTT CASSQDLQPSTDTQYF
TRBJ1-1 . medium-sized TRBV9 TGTGCCAGCAGCCCTCAACCAGGTTCGGGGACTGAAGCTTTCTTT CASSPQPGSGTEAFF
TRBJ2-5 . . TRBV7-3 TGTGCCAGCAGCTTGGGGGCTTATGAGACCCAGTACTTC CASSLGAYETQYF
TRBJ2-3 . . TRBV6-6 TGTGCCAGCTTCCAGAGGGATACGCAGTATTTT CASFQRDTQYF
TRBJ2-7 TRBD1 . TRBV5-6 TGTGCCAGCAGCTCTAGTCCCAGGGGGCACGAGCAGTACTTC CASSSSPRGHEQYF
TRBJ2-7 TRBD1 . TRBV5-1 TGCGCCAGCAGCCTCGGGACAGGATACGAGCAGTACTTC CASSLGTGYEQYF
TRBJ2-5 . . TRBV4-3 TGCGCCAGCAGCCCCCGAATGTACTTC CASSPRMYF
TRBJ1-3 . . TRBV28 TGTGCCAGCAGTTTGGGCGCCAGCCCCTCTGGAAACACCATATATTTT CASSLGASPSGNTIYF
TRBJ2-1 . . TRBV7-3 TGTGCCAGCAGTCCCGGTCGGGCGGGTGCCTACGACAATGAGCAGTTCTTC CASSPGRAGAYDNEQFF
TRBJ2-6 . . TRBV9 TGTGCCAGCAGCGCTCACAGGGAATCCGGGGCCAACGTCCTGACTTTC CASSAHRESGANVLTF
TRBJ2-7 . . TRBV5-6 TGTGCCAGCAGCTTGGCCTCGTCCTACGAGCAGTACTTC CASSLASSYEQYF
TRBJ2-1 . once TRBV6-5 TGTGCCAGCAGTACGACTAGCTACAATGAGCAGTTCTTC CASSTTSYNEQFF
TRBJ2-2 TRBD2 . TRBV28 TGTGCCAGCAGTTTATATGGACGGAGGCTAGCGGTGTACACCGGGGAGCTGTTTTTT CASSLYGRRLAVYTGELFF
TRBJ2-3 . . TRBV5-6 TGTGCCAGCAGCCCTTTCGGGGACACAGATACGCAGTATTTT CASSPFGDTDTQYF
TRBJ2-2 . . TRBV4-1 TGCGCCAGCAGCCAGGTGAGAGGAAACACCGGGGAGCTGTTTTTT CASSQVRGNTGELFF
TRBJ2-2 . . TRBV5-4 TGTGCCAGCAGCTTGAGGAGAACGGTGAACACCGGGGAGCTGTTTTTT CASSLRRTVNTGELFF
TRBJ2-2 TRBD2 . TRBV7-8 TGTGCCAGCAGCTTGGTCGGGGGACTAGTAGCGAACACCGGGGAGCTGTTTTTT CASSLVGGLVANTGELFF
TRBJ2-5 . . TRBV7-9 TGTGCCAGCAGCTCTCTCCGGGACGACCAAGAGACCCAGTACTTC CASSSLRDDQETQYF
TRBJ2-3 TRBD2 . TRBV4-1 TGCGCCAGCAGCTCTCTAGCGGGAGGCACAGATACGCAGTATTTT CASSSLAGGTDTQYF
TRBJ2-1 TRBD2 . TRBV10-2 TGCGCCAGCAGGGCGGGACTAGCGGGTAACAATGAGCAGTTCTTC CASRAGLAGNNEQFF
TRBJ2-3 . . TRBV27 TGTGCCAGCGGTAGCACAGATACGCAGTATTTT CASGSTDTQYF
TRBJ2-4 TRBD1 . TRBV7-9 TGTGCCAGCAGCTTAGTAAGGGGGCAGCCGCAGATCATTCAGTACTTC CASSLVRGQPQIIQYF
TRBJ2-7 . . TRBV4-1 TGCGCCAGCAGGATTGGGGAAGGGGCCGGCGAGCAGTACTTC CASRIGEGAGEQYF
TRBJ2-3 TRBD2 once TRBV7-2 TGTGCCAGCAGCTTGTCCGGGACTAGCGGTTTGGATACGCAGTATTTT CASSLSGTSGLDTQYF
TRBJ2-7 . . TRBV6-6 TGTGCCAGCGGGGGGCCCAGTTCCGAGCAGTACTTC CASGGPSSEQYF
TRBJ2-7 . . TRBV28 TGTGCCAGCAGTTCTACCCGGGACGACTACGAGCAGTACTTC CASSSTRDDYEQYF
TRBJ2-7 TRBD2 once TRBV29-1 TGCAGCGTTGAAGCGGGAGGGCCGTACGAGCAGTACTTC CSVEAGGPYEQYF
TRBJ2-1 . . TRBV11-1 TGTGCCAGCAGCTCCCCCCCTGGAGGTGCGGACCTTAACAATGAGCAGTTCTTC CASSSPPGGADLNNEQFF
TRBJ2-2 TRBD2 . TRBV29-1 TGCAGCGTTGATGATCGGGAGGGCACCGGGGAGCTGTTTTTT CSVDDREGTGELFF
TRBJ2-2 . . TRBV6-6 TGTGCCAGCAGTTACCGTAGGGGGACCGGGGAGCTGTTTTTT CASSYRRGTGELFF
TRBJ2-1 TRBD2 . TRBV5-1 TGCGCCAGCAGTCGGAACGGAGCGGGAAAAAGCTCCTACAATGAGCAGTTCTTC CASSRNGAGKSSYNEQFF
TRBJ2-3 . . TRBV27 TGTGCCAGCAGTTTTCCGGGGGCTGTCACAGATACGCAGTATTTT CASSFPGAVTDTQYF
TRBJ2-7 TRBD1 . TRBV7-9 TGTGCCAGCAGCTTAGGAGGGGCGGACAGGGGCGGCGAGCAGTACTTC CASSLGGADRGGEQYF
TRBJ2-1 . . TRBV4-3 TGCGCCAGCAGCCAGAGGTGGGGGGATTCCTACAATGAGCAGTTCTTC CASSQRWGDSYNEQFF
TRBJ2-7 TRBD2 . TRBV14 TGTGCCAGCAGCCAAGTACTGGCGGGAGTCGACGAGCAGTACTTC CASSQVLAGVDEQYF
TRBJ1-1 . . TRBV29-1 TGCAGCGTTGAAGAACGCGGACAGATTATGAACACTGAAGCTTTCTTT CSVEERGQIMNTEAFF
TRBJ1-1 . . TRBV4-1 TGCGCCAGCAGCCAAGATCTGGTAAACACTGAAGCTTTCTTT CASSQDLVNTEAFF
TRBJ2-1 . . TRBV27 TGTGCCAGCAGTTTTCTGGGACAACCAAGGAGAGATGAGCAGTTCTTC CASSFLGQPRRDEQFF
TRBJ2-2 . . TRBV19 TGTGCCAGTAGTATAGTGACCGGCCTCGGGGAGCTGTTTTTT CASSIVTGLGELFF
TRBJ2-1 . . TRBV4-3 TGCGCCAGCAGCCAATCGGCTCGTGGCGGGTTCTCCTACAATGAGCAGTTCTTC CASSQSARGGFSYNEQFF
TRBJ1-5 . medium-sized TRBV19 TGTGCCAGTAGTATTCCCGGAGGGCAGCCCCAGCATTTT CASSIPGGQPQHF
TRBJ1-4 TRBD1 . TRBV28 TGTGCCAGCAGTTTAAGGGACAGGGGGCCTAATGAAAAACTGTTTTTT CASSLRDRGPNEKLFF
TRBJ2-3 . . TRBV5-6 TGTGCCAGCAGCTTGGGATCGGAGTTCAACACAGATACGCAGTATTTT CASSLGSEFNTDTQYF